The source of this TCR beta chain is a study of cytomegalovirus exposure and HLA in healthy donors. Study-level results: Rare TCR sequences predominated, though certain public TCRs were found in many donors.

Primers: 60 Vbeta forward and 13 Jbeta reverse. Clones were sequenced by immunoSEQ multiplex PCR, and TCRdb holds only the in-frame ones, with some missing. The data hold some 130,000 clones, with over 60% observed a single time. The V and J ends lost 6 bases and 2 bases, in that order; junction bases with no gene match: 7. The CDR3 totals 15 residues. From germline, CDR1 is MDHEN and CDR2 SYDVKM. This clone was found once. The antigen remains undetermined. The TCR sequence derives from a male donor in good health and CMV-seropositive. This rearrangement joins TRBV28 to TRBJ2-7; 10 bases align to TRBD1. Input material: PBMCs. CDR3: CASSPGTGETYEQYF. DNA for the CDR3: TGTGCCAGCAGCCCAGGGACAGGGGAAACCTACGAGCAGTACTTC.